These T cell receptor beta chains were read from a single sample in a study of early T cells in non-severe SARS-CoV-2 infection. Using its own MiXCR run on the 5' RACE reads, TCRdb lists one record per CDR3 protein. In the table there are roughly 34,000 distinct CDR3 sequences, over 6% of which are singletons. This material consisted of whole blood, taken at baseline. The receptors were sampled from an adult who was a healthcare worker with PCR-confirmed SARS-CoV-2 infection or an uninfected control (not recorded which). Each CDR3 is given with its conserved first and last residue. The D gene is left open where the match is weak. Not all rows give a size; the values are once, few, many and, for expanded clones, a class.

size: .
V: TRBV29-1
J: TRBJ1-2
D: .
DNA: TGCAGCGTTGAAGATCCGGGACACTATGGCTACACCTTC
CDR3: CSVEDPGHYGYTF

size: .
V: TRBV24-1
J: TRBJ2-1
D: .
DNA: TGTGCCACCAGTGACCCGACTGTCAATGAGCAGTTCTTC
CDR3: CATSDPTVNEQFF

size: .
V: TRBV4-3
J: TRBJ1-2
D: TRBD1
DNA: TGCGCCAGCAGCCCGGGACAGAGTAACTATGGCTACACCTTC
CDR3: CASSPGQSNYGYTF

size: many
V: TRBV20-1
J: TRBJ2-6
D: .
DNA: TGCAGTGCTAGATCCCCAACCATCTCTGGGGCCAACGTCCTGACTTTC
CDR3: CSARSPTISGANVLTF

size: many
V: TRBV6-2/TRBV6-3
J: TRBJ2-7
D: .
DNA: TGTGCCAGCAGTCTTACAGTACTAAAGCCGTCCTACGAGCAGTACTTC
CDR3: CASSLTVLKPSYEQYF

size: medium-sized
V: TRBV4-3
J: TRBJ2-3
D: .
DNA: TGCGCCAGCAGCCAACAGGCCGAGTTAACAGATACGCAGTATTTT
CDR3: CASSQQAELTDTQYF

size: many
V: TRBV19
J: TRBJ2-1
D: TRBD2
DNA: TGTGCCAGTAGTATAGTCAGCGGAGCGGGAAGCTTTAAGTTCTTC
CDR3: CASSIVSGAGSFKFF

size: few
V: TRBV5-1
J: TRBJ2-7
D: TRBD1
DNA: TGCGCCAGCAGCCAAGGACAGGTTACCTACGAGCAGTACTTC
CDR3: CASSQGQVTYEQYF

size: .
V: TRBV3-1
J: TRBJ2-4
D: TRBD1
DNA: TGTGCCAGCAGGAAGACAGGGCCCAAAAACATTCAGTACTTC
CDR3: CASRKTGPKNIQYF

size: few
V: TRBV5-5
J: TRBJ2-4
D: TRBD1
DNA: TGTGCCAGCAGCGGCAATCGGGACAGCAAAGGAAGGATTCAGTACTTC
CDR3: CASSGNRDSKGRIQYF

size: .
V: TRBV4-3
J: TRBJ2-1
D: .
DNA: TGCGCCAGCAGCCAAGTTGTGGGAAATGAGCAGTTCTTC
CDR3: CASSQVVGNEQFF

size: .
V: TRBV5-1
J: TRBJ2-1
D: .
DNA: TGCGCCAGCAGCTCCGTGGGAGACCCGTACAATGAGCAGTTCTTC
CDR3: CASSSVGDPYNEQFF

size: many
V: TRBV29-1
J: TRBJ2-3
D: .
DNA: TGCAGCGTTTCCCGGACTAACACAGATACGCAGTATTTT
CDR3: CSVSRTNTDTQYF

size: few
V: TRBV7-8
J: TRBJ2-1
D: .
DNA: TGTGCCAGCAGCTTAGGGGCTGTGAGTAGCTCCTACAATGAGCAGTTCTTC
CDR3: CASSLGAVSSSYNEQFF

size: few
V: TRBV20-1
J: TRBJ2-3
D: TRBD2
DNA: TGCAGTGCCAGACTAGCGGAGCTAAGCACAGATACGCAGTATTTT
CDR3: CSARLAELSTDTQYF

size: few
V: TRBV19
J: TRBJ2-1
D: .
DNA: TGTGCCAGTAGTACCCCGGAGGGCGGCACCTACAATGAGCAGTTCTTC
CDR3: CASSTPEGGTYNEQFF

size: many
V: TRBV7-2
J: TRBJ2-3
D: .
DNA: TGTGCCAGCAGCTTACAACAGGGATTGGGAGATACGCAGTATTTT
CDR3: CASSLQQGLGDTQYF

size: medium-sized
V: TRBV4-3
J: TRBJ1-4
D: .
DNA: TGCGCCAGCAGCCAAGCAGCACGCTTGAGAACCTATGAAAAACTGTTTTTT
CDR3: CASSQAARLRTYEKLFF

size: few
V: TRBV9
J: TRBJ2-1
D: .
DNA: TGTGCCAGCAAAGGGCCAATATACAATGAGCAGTTCTTC
CDR3: CASKGPIYNEQFF